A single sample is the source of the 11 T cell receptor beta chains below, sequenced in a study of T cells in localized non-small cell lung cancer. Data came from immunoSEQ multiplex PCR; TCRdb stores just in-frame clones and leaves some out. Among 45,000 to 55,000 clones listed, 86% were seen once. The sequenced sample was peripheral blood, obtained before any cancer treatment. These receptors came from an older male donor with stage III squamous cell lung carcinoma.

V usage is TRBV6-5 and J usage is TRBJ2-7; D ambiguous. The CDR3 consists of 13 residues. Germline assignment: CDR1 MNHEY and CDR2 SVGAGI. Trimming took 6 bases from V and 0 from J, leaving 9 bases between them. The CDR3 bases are TGTGCCAGCAGCCGACCGAGCTCCTACGAGCAGTACTTC. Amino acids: CASSRPSSYEQYF.

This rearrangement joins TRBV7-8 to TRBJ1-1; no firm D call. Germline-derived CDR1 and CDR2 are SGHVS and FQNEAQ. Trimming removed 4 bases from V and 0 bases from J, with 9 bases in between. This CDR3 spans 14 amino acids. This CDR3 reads CASSSTSVNTEAFF. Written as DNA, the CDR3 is TGTGCCAGCAGCTCCACGTCGGTGAACACTGAAGCTTTCTTT.

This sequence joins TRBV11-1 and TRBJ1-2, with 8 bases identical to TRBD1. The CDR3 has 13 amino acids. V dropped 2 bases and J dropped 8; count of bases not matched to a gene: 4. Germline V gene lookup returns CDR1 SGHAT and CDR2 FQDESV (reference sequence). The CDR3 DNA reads TGTGCCAGCAGCTTATCAGGGGGCGGCGGCTACACCTTC. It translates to CASSLSGGGGYTF.

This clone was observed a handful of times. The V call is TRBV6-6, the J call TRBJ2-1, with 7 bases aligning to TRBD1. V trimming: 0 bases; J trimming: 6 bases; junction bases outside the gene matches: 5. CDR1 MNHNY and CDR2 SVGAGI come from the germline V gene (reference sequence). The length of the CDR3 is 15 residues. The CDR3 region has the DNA TGTGCCAGCAGTTACTCGTGGGACAGCTTCAATGAGCAGTTCTTC. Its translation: CASSYSWDSFNEQFF.

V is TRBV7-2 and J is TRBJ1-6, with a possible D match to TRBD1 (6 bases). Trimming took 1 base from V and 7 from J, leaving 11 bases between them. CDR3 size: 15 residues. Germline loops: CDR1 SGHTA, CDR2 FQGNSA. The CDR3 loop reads CASSLGAGVNSPLHF. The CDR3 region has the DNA TGTGCCAGCAGCTTAGGGGCAGGGGTGAATTCACCCCTCCACTTT.

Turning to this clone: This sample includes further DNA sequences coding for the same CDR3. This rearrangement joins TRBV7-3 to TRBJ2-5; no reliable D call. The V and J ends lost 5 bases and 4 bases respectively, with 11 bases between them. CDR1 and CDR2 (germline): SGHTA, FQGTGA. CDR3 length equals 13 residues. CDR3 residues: CASSLGLRETQYF. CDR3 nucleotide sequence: TGTGCCAGCAGCCTAGGATTGAGAGAGACCCAGTACTTC.

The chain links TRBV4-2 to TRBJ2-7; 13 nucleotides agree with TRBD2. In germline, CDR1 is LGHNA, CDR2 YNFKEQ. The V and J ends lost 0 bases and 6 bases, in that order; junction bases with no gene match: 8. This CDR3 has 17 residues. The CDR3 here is CASSQDRRLAGGLEQYF. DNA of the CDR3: TGTGCCAGCAGCCAAGATCGTCGACTAGCGGGGGGTCTCGAGCAGTACTTC.

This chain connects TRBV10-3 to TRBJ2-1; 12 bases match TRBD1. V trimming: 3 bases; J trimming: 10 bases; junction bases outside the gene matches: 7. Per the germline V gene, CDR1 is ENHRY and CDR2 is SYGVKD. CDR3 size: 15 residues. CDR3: CAISDFGTGGSEQFF. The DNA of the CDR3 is TGTGCCATCAGTGATTTCGGGACAGGGGGCAGCGAGCAGTTCTTC.

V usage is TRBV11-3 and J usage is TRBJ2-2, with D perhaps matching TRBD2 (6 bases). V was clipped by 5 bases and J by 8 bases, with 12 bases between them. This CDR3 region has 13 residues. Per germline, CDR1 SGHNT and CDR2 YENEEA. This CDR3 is CASSRGAGGELFF. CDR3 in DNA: TGTGCCAGCAGCCGCGGGGCCGGGGGGGAGCTGTTTTTT. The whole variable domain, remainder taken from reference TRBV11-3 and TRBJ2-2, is EAGVVQSPRYKIIEKKQPVAFWCNPISGHNTLYWYLQNLGQGPELLIRYENEEAVDDSQLPKDRFSAERLKGVDSTLKIQPAELGDSAVYLCASSRGAGGELFFGEGSRLTVL.

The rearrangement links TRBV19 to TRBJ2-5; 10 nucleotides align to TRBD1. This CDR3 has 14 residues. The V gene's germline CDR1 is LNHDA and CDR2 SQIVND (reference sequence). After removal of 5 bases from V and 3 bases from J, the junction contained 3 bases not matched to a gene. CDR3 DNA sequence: TGTGCCAGTAGTGCCGGGACAGGGGAAGAGACCCAGTACTTC. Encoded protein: CASSAGTGEETQYF.

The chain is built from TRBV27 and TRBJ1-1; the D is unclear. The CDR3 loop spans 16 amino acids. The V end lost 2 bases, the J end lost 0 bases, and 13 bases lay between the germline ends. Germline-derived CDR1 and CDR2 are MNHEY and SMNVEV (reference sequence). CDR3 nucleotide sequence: TGTGCCAGCAGTTTAGGGCGGACTCTCATGAACACTGAAGCTTTCTTT. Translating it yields CASSLGRTLMNTEAFF.